The TCR beta chain under discussion was sequenced for a study of cytomegalovirus exposure and HLA in healthy donors. Points from the study as a whole: Beyond CMV serostatus, there was no information to go on about immune exposure.

Amplification used 60 Vbeta primers and 13 Jbeta primers. The authors' processing: An analysis that came later counted 70 million to 100 million unique TCR beta chains, approximately 10 million shared. The table came from immunoSEQ multiplex PCR; TCRdb's copy has only in-frame clones and leaves some out. The V and J calls and clone size were taken over from that table, and D and trimming were inferred from the DNA. The listing contains tens of thousands of clones. Note on this clone: Its target is unknown.

This receptor was identified in a woman aged 40 to 55 in good health and CMV-seropositive. Specimen: PBMCs.

The CDR3 sequence is CASSLLEDRANQPQHF. CDR3 nucleotides: TGTGCCAGCAGCTTACTCGAGGACAGGGCGAATCAGCCCCAGCATTTT. The chain links TRBV7-8 to TRBJ1-5; 8 bases agree with TRBD1. V lost 2 bases, J lost 4 bases, and 7 bases stayed unmatched. Per the germline V gene, CDR1 is SGHVS and CDR2 is FQNEAQ. The CDR3 has 16 amino acids.